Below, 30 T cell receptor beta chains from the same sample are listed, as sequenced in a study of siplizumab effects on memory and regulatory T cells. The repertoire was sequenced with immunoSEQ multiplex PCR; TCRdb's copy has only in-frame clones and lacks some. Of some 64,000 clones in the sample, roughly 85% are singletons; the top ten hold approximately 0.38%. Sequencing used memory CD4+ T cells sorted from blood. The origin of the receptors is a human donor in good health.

CDR3: CASSDKGPDTQYF. The CDR3 coding sequence is TGTGCCAGCAGTGATAAGGGTCCAGATACGCAGTATTTT. The chain employs TRBV7-9 and TRBJ2-3; D gene uncertain. The CDR3 spans 13 residues. V was pared by 6 bases and J by 4 bases, with 11 bases between. Germline loops: CDR1 SEHNR, CDR2 FQNEAQ (reference sequence).

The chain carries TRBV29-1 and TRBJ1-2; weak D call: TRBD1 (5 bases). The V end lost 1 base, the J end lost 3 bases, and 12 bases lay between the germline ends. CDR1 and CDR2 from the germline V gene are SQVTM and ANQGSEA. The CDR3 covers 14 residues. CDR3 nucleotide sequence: TGCAGCGTTGAAGGGAGGGGCAAGGACTATGGCTACACCTTC. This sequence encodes CSVEGRGKDYGYTF.

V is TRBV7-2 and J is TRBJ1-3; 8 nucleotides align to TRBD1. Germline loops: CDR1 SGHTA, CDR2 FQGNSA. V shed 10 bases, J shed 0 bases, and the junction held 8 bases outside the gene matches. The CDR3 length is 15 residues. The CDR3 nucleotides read TGTGCCACGGCGGGACAGGCTGGCTCTGGAAACACCATATATTTT. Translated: CATAGQAGSGNTIYF.

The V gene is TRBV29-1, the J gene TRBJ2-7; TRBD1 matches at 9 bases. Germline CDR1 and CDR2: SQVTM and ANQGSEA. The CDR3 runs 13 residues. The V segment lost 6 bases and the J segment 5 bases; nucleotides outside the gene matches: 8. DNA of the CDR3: TGCAGCGTAACCGGGACAGGGAAGCACGAGCAGTACTTC. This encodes CSVTGTGKHEQYF.

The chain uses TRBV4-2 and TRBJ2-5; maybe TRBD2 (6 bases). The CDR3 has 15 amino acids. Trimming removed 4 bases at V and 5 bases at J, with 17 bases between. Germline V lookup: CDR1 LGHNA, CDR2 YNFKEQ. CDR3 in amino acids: CASSRGTLMGETQYF. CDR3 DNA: TGTGCCAGCAGCCGAGGGACTCTTATGGGGGAGACCCAGTACTTC.

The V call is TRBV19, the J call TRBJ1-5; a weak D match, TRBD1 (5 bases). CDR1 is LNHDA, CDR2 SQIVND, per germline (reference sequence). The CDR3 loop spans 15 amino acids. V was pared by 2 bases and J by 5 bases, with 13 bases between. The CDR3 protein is CASSISPQGDQPQHF. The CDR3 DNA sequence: TGTGCCAGTAGTATAAGCCCGCAGGGTGATCAGCCCCAGCATTTT.

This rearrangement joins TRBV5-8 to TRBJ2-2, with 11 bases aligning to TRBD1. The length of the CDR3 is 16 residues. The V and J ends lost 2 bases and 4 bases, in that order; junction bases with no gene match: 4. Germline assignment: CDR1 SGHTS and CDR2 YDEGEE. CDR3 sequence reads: CASSFAGTGGTGELFF. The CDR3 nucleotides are TGTGCCAGCAGCTTCGCCGGGACAGGGGGCACCGGGGAGCTGTTTTTT.

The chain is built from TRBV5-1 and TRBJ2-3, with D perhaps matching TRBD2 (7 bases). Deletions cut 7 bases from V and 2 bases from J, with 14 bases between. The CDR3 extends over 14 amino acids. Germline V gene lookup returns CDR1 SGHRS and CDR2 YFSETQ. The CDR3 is CASLAGDNTDTQYF. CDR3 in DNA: TGCGCCAGCTTGGCGGGGGACAACACAGATACGCAGTATTTT.

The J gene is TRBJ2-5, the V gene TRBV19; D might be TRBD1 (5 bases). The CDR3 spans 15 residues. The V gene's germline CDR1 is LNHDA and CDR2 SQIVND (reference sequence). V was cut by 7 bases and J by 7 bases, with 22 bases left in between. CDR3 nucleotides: TGTGCCAGTAAGCCGGGCAGGGAATCGCTGGGGACCCAGTACTTC. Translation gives CASKPGRESLGTQYF. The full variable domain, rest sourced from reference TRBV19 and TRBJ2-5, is DGGITQSPKYLFRKEGQNVTLSCEQNLNHDAMYWYRQDPGQGLRLIYYSQIVNDFQKGDIAEGYSVSREKKESFPLTVTSAQKNPTAFYLCASKPGRESLGTQYFGPGTRLLVL.

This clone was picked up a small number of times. The CDR3 spells CASSVDWGFQGGYTF. The CDR3 region has the DNA TGTGCCAGTAGTGTTGACTGGGGCTTCCAGGGGGGCTACACCTTC. This chain uses TRBV19 with TRBJ1-2, with D tentatively TRBD1 (6 bases). This CDR3 region has 15 residues. Trimming took 5 bases from V and 8 from J, leaving 21 bases between them. Germline V gene sequence: CDR1 LNHDA, CDR2 SQIVND (reference sequence).

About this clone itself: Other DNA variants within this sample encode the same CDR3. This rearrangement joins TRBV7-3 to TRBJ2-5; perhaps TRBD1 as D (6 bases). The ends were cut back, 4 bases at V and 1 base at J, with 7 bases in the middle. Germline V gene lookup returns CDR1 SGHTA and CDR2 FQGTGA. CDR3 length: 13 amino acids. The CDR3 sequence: CASSYRVQETQYF. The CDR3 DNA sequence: TGTGCCAGCAGCTACAGGGTCCAAGAGACCCAGTACTTC. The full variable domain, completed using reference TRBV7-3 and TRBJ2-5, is GAGVSQTPSNKVTEKGKYVELRCDPISGHTALYWYRQSLGQGPEFLIYFQGTGAADDSGLPNDRFFAVRPEGSVSTLKIQRTERGDSAVYLCASSYRVQETQYFGPGTRLLVL.

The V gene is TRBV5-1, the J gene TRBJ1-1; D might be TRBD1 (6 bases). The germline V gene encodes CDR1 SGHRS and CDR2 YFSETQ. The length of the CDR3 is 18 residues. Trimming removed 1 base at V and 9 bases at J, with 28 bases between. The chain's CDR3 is CASSLQVAKKGVGTKAFF. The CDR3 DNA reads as TGCGCCAGCAGCTTGCAGGTTGCCAAAAAGGGGGTCGGGACAAAAGCTTTCTTT.

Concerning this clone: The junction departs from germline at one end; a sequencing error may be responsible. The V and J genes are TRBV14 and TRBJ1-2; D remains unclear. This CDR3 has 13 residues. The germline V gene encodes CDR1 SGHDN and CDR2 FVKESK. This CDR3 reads CTSRTDGEYGYTF. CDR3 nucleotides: TGTACCAGCAGGACGGACGGGGAATATGGCTACACCTTC.

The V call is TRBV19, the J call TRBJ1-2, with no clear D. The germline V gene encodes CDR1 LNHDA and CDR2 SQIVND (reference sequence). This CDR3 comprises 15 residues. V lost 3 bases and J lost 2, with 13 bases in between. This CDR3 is CASSIVWQPNYGYTF. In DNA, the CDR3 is TGTGCCAGTAGTATTGTTTGGCAACCCAACTATGGCTACACCTTC. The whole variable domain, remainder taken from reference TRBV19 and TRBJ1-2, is DGGITQSPKYLFRKEGQNVTLSCEQNLNHDAMYWYRQDPGQGLRLIYYSQIVNDFQKGDIAEGYSVSREKKESFPLTVTSAQKNPTAFYLCASSIVWQPNYGYTFGSGTRLTVV.

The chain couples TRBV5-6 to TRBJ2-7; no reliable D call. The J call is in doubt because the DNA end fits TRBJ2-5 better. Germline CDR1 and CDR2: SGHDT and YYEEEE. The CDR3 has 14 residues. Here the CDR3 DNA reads TGTGCCAGCAGCTTAAGCCGGCTCCGCGAGACCCAGTACTTC. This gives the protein CASSLSRLRETQYF.

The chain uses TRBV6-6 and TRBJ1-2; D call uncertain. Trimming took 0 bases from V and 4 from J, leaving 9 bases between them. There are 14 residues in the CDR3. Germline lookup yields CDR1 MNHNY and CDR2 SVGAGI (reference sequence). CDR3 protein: CASSYSSGVYGYTF. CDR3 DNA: TGTGCCAGCAGTTACTCGAGCGGCGTCTATGGCTACACCTTC.

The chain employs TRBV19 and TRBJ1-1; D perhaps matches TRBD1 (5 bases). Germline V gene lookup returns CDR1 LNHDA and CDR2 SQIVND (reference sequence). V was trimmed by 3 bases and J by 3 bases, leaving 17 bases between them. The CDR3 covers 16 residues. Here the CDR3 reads CASSMIWTGDHTEAFF. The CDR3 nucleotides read TGTGCCAGTAGTATGATTTGGACGGGGGACCACACTGAAGCTTTCTTT.

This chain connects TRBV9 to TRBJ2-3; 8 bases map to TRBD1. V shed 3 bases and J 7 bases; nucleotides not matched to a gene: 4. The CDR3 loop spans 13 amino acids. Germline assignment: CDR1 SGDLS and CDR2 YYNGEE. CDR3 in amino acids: CASSAWTGNTQYF. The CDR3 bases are TGTGCCAGCAGCGCTTGGACAGGGAATACGCAGTATTTT. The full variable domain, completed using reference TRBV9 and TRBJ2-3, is DSGVTQTPKHLITATGQRVTLRCSPRSGDLSVYWYQQSLDQGLQFLIQYYNGEERAKGNILERFSAQQFPDLHSELNLSSLELGDSALYFCASSAWTGNTQYFGPGTRLTVL.

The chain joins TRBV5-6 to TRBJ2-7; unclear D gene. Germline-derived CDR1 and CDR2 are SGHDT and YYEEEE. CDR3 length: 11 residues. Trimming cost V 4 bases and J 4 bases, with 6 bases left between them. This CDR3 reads CASSRWYEQYF. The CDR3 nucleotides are TGTGCCAGCAGCAGATGGTACGAGCAGTACTTC.

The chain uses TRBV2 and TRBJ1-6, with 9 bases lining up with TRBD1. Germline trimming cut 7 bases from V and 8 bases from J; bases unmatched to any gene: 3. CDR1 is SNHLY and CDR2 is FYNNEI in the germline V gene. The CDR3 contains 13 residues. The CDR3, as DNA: TGTGCCAGCAACCGGGACAGGGATTCACCCCTCCACTTT. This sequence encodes CASNRDRDSPLHF.

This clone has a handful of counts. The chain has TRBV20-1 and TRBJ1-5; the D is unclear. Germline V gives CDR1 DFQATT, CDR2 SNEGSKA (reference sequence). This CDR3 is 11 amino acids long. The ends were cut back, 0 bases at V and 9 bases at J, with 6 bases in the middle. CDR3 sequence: CSAREGLPQHF. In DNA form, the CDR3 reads TGCAGTGCTAGAGAAGGGCTGCCCCAGCATTTT.

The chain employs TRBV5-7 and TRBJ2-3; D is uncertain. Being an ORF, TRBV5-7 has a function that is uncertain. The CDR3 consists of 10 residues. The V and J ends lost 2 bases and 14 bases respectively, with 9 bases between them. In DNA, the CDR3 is TGTGCCAGCAGCTTCCAGGTCCCGTATTTT. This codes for CASSFQVPYF.

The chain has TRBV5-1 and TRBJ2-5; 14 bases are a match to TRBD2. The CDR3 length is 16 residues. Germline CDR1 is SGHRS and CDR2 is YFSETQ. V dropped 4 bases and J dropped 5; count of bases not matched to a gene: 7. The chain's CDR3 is CASSRLAGGPEETQYF. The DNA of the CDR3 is TGCGCCAGCAGCAGACTAGCGGGGGGGCCAGAGGAGACCCAGTACTTC.

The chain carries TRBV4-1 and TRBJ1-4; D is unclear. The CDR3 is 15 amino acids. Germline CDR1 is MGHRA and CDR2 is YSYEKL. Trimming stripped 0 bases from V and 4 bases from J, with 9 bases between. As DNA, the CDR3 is TGCGCCAGCAGCCAAGAATGGCAAGATAATGAAAAACTGTTTTTT. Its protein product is CASSQEWQDNEKLFF.

The CDR3 DNA follows: TGTGCCAGCTCGGCAGCCGGTCTCGGGCGGGAAAAACTGTTTTTT. Its protein product is CASSAAGLGREKLFF. This chain links TRBV18 with TRBJ1-4; D is ambiguous. The CDR3 runs 15 residues. With 6 bases removed from V and 8 bases from J, the gap between germline ends came to 19 bases. In germline, CDR1 is KGHSH, CDR2 LQKENI. The whole variable domain, remainder taken from reference TRBV18 and TRBJ1-4, is NAGVMQNPRHLVRRRGQEARLRCSPMKGHSHVYWYRQLPEEGLKFMVYLQKENIIDESGMPKERFSAEFPKEGPSILRIQQVVRGDSAAYFCASSAAGLGREKLFFGSGTQLSVL.

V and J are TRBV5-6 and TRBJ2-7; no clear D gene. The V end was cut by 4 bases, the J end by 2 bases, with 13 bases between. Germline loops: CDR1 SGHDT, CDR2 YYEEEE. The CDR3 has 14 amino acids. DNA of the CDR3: TGTGCCAGCAGCCACGGGCGGACGACCTACGAGCAGTACTTC. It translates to CASSHGRTTYEQYF.

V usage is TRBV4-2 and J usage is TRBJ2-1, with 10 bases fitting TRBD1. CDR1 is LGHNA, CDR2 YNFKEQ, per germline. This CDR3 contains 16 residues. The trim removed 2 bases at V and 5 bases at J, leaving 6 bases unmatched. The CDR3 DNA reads TGTGCCAGCAGCCAACCTAGGACAGGGGGGGACAATGAGCAGTTCTTC. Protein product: CASSQPRTGGDNEQFF.

The CDR3 here is CASSINGPGNQPQHF. DNA for the CDR3: TGTGCCAGTAGTATAAACGGGCCAGGGAATCAGCCCCAGCATTTT. V gene TRBV19 combines with J gene TRBJ1-5, with D possibly being TRBD1 (5 bases). In germline, CDR1 is LNHDA, CDR2 SQIVND (reference sequence). Trimming cost V 2 bases and J 4 bases, with 12 bases left between them. The CDR3 sequence is 15 residues long.

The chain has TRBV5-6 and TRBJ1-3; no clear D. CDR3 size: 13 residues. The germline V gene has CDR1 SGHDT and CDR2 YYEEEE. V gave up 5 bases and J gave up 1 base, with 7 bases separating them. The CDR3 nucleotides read TGTGCCAGCAGGCCGGGGTCTGGAAACACCATATATTTT. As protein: CASRPGSGNTIYF.

CDR3 residues: CASSPNGQATYEQYF. In nucleotides, the CDR3 is TGTGCCAGCAGCCCCAACGGACAGGCTACCTACGAGCAGTACTTC. This chain links TRBV11-1 with TRBJ2-5; 7 nucleotides align to TRBD1. The J call may be in error: the DNA end matches TRBJ2-7 better. Germline V lookup: CDR1 SGHAT, CDR2 FQDESV (reference sequence). The CDR3 length is 15 residues.